Presented here are 15 T cell receptor beta chains from one specimen sequenced in a study of cytomegalovirus exposure and HLA in healthy donors (dated by TCRdb to 2016 to 2017). Library method: the immunoSEQ multiplex PCR assay. The multiplex PCR relied on a mix of 60 forward primers for TCR Vbeta segments and 13 reverse primers for TCR Jbeta segments. Entries here come from immuneACCESS through TCRdb and include only in-frame sequences with V and J called. Some clones fail to appear in such tables; in the studies checked, an unresolved V gene covers under half of the shortfall, and the cause of the remainder is unknown. The sample records approximately 140,000 clones, 75% to 85% of which are singletons. Around 3.2% of the sample is in the top ten clones. Sequences were obtained from PBMCs. All receptors derive from a human donor in good health.

The gene calls are TRBV6-6 and TRBJ2-1, with 10 bases matching TRBD1. This CDR3 has 14 amino acids. The V and J ends lost 5 bases and 9 bases, in that order; junction bases with no gene match: 7. Germline CDR1 and CDR2: MNHNY and SVGAGI (reference sequence). The CDR3: CASSERQGATEQFF. As DNA, the CDR3 is TGTGCCAGCAGTGAGCGACAGGGGGCCACTGAGCAGTTCTTC.

V gene TRBV19 combines with J gene TRBJ2-1; 8 nucleotides agree with TRBD2. Per germline, CDR1 LNHDA and CDR2 SQIVND (reference sequence). V was clipped by 6 bases and J by 9 bases; unmatched bases: 4. CDR3 length: 12 residues. CDR3 residues: CASRSGLAEQFF. The CDR3 DNA is TGTGCCAGTAGGAGCGGACTAGCTGAGCAGTTCTTC.

A few counts support this clone. The V gene is TRBV4-3, the J gene TRBJ1-2; D unresolved. Germline CDR1 is LGHNA and CDR2 is YSLEER. V was trimmed by 3 bases and J by 6 bases, leaving 17 bases between them. This CDR3 spans 15 amino acids. The CDR3 sequence: CASSQTTVVRDGYTF. The DNA for the CDR3 is TGCGCCAGCAGCCAGACTACAGTGGTTCGGGATGGCTACACCTTC.

V is TRBV19 and J is TRBJ1-4, with a weak D call TRBD1 (5 bases). The germline V and J ends were trimmed by 9 bases and 3 bases, with 11 bases remaining between them. Germline lookup yields CDR1 LNHDA and CDR2 SQIVND (reference sequence). This CDR3 is 13 amino acids long. CDR3 in DNA: TGTGCCAGCGTCTCGGGGGCTAATGAAAAACTGTTTTTT. Translation: CASVSGANEKLFF.

About this clone: The same CDR3 arises from other DNA sequences in this sample as well. This chain joins TRBV18 and TRBJ1-1, with D possibly TRBD1 on 5 matching bases. The CDR3 is 14 amino acids. The V gene lost 1 base and the J gene lost 5 bases, with 11 bases spanning the gap. The germline CDR1 and CDR2 sequences are KGHSH and LQKENI. CDR3 amino acids: CASSPRQGPTEAFF. The CDR3 nucleotides read TGTGCCAGCTCACCACGCCAGGGTCCAACTGAAGCTTTCTTT. The entire variable domain, with the rest obtained from reference TRBV18 and TRBJ1-1, is as follows: NAGVMQNPRHLVRRRGQEARLRCSPMKGHSHVYWYRQLPEEGLKFMVYLQKENIIDESGMPKERFSAEFPKEGPSILRIQQVVRGDSAAYFCASSPRQGPTEAFFGQGTRLTVV.

CDR3 in amino acids: CASSVDSDYGYTF. CDR3 in DNA: TGTGCCAGCAGCGTCGACAGCGACTATGGCTACACCTTC. The J gene is TRBJ1-2, the V gene TRBV9, with D perhaps matching TRBD1 (5 bases). The CDR3 runs 13 residues. V was trimmed by 2 bases and J by 3 bases, leaving 8 bases between them. The germline V gene encodes CDR1 SGDLS and CDR2 YYNGEE. Full variable domain (remainder filled in from reference TRBV9 and TRBJ1-2): DSGVTQTPKHLITATGQRVTLRCSPRSGDLSVYWYQQSLDQGLQFLIQYYNGEERAKGNILERFSAQQFPDLHSELNLSSLELGDSALYFCASSVDSDYGYTFGSGTRLTVV.

The rearrangement links TRBV5-4 to TRBJ2-1; 10 nucleotides match TRBD2. Germline loops: CDR1 SGHNT, CDR2 YYREEE (reference sequence). Trimming cost V 3 bases and J 2 bases; bases outside gene matches: 8. The CDR3 runs 17 residues. The CDR3 is CASSSAYSGRTYNEQFF. CDR3 bases: TGTGCCAGCAGCTCAGCATATAGCGGGAGGACCTACAATGAGCAGTTCTTC.

V gene TRBV7-9 combines with J gene TRBJ1-2; 8 bases line up with TRBD1. CDR3 length: 17 amino acids. V dropped 1 base and J dropped 4; count of bases not matched to a gene: 11. The germline gives CDR1 SEHNR, CDR2 FQNEAQ (reference sequence). The CDR3 protein is CASSLVGRGLESYGYTF. DNA of the CDR3: TGTGCCAGCAGCTTAGTTGGCAGGGGGCTCGAGTCCTATGGCTACACCTTC.

The V gene is TRBV7-2, the J gene TRBJ2-7; D is undetermined. CDR3 size: 13 residues. Trimming stripped 1 base from V and 2 bases from J, with 6 bases between. Germline CDR1 is SGHTA and CDR2 is FQGNSA. The DNA for the CDR3 is TGTGCCAGCAGCTTAGTATCGGCCTACGAGCAGTACTTC. Its protein is CASSLVSAYEQYF.

This clone was counted once. The chain links TRBV6-1 to TRBJ1-1; no definite D call. This CDR3 is built from 13 residues. CDR1 and CDR2 from the germline V gene are MNHNS and SASEGT. Trimming took off 10 bases at V and 5 bases at J, with 17 bases between the two ends. CDR3 amino acids: CATLWEGTTEAFF. CDR3 coding DNA: TGTGCCACCCTATGGGAGGGAACGACTGAAGCTTTCTTT.

The V gene is TRBV4-2, the J gene TRBJ1-5; D is uncertain. Germline CDR1 is LGHNA and CDR2 is YNFKEQ. The CDR3 spans 15 residues. The ends were cut back, 5 bases at V and 1 base at J, with 12 bases in the middle. CDR3 sequence: CASSYTRVSNQPQHF. CDR3 nucleotides: TGTGCCAGCAGCTACACCCGGGTCAGCAATCAGCCCCAGCATTTT.

The chain employs TRBV5-1 and TRBJ2-6; D call uncertain. V shed 0 bases and J shed 0 bases, with 4 bases lying between them. Germline assignment: CDR1 SGHRS and CDR2 YFSETQ. This CDR3 comprises 15 residues. The CDR3, as DNA: TGCGCCAGCAGCTTGGGGGCCTCTGGGGCCAACGTCCTGACTTTC. Protein product: CASSLGASGANVLTF.

The chain recombines TRBV6-1 with TRBJ2-3; 12 bases are a match to TRBD2. Germline CDR1 reads MNHNS; CDR2 reads SASEGT. This CDR3 has 16 residues. With V trimmed by 4 bases and J by 3 bases, 5 bases remained unmatched. The CDR3 loop reads CASSVPLAGGTDTQYF. In DNA, the CDR3 is TGTGCCAGCAGTGTCCCCCTAGCGGGGGGGACAGATACGCAGTATTTT.

The chain has TRBV29-1 and TRBJ2-3, with 11 bases identical to TRBD2. Germline values: CDR1 SQVTM, CDR2 ANQGSEA. J lost 6 bases, V lost 4 bases, and 18 bases had no gene match. The CDR3 runs 18 residues. Here the CDR3 DNA reads TGCAGCGTTGTGACTTGGATTAGCGGGAGGGCCGTGGAGGATACGCAGTATTTT. Translation: CSVVTWISGRAVEDTQYF.

The genes are TRBV7-6 and TRBJ2-1; TRBD2 aligns across 9 bases. Germline-derived CDR1 and CDR2 are SGHVS and FNYEAQ. V shed 0 bases, J shed 5 bases, and the junction held 5 bases outside the gene matches. CDR3 length equals 16 residues. CDR3 region: CASSLAGRGGNNEQFF. CDR3 coding DNA: TGTGCCAGCAGCTTAGCGGGGCGGGGGGGCAACAATGAGCAGTTCTTC.